Shown below are 9 T cell receptor beta chains from a single sample sequenced in a study of patients and donors after allogeneic stem cell transplantation. TCRdb reprocessed the RT-PCR reads with MiXCR, giving one entry per CDR3 protein. The table lists 900,000 to 1,000,000 distinct CDR3 sequences, over 15% of them singletons. The sequenced sample consisted of blood, either unsorted or a sorted T cell fraction (not recorded which). The receptors come from a human donor who was either an allogeneic HSCT recipient or a stem cell or donor lymphocyte infusion donor (not recorded which). It is not recorded whose cells these are; they may come from a transplant donor.

The genes are TRBV10-3 and TRBJ2-5, with D possibly being TRBD2 (6 bases). The CDR3 runs to 15 residues. Germline V lookup: CDR1 ENHRY, CDR2 SYGVKD. V was cut by 0 bases and J by 1 base, with 9 bases left in between. Here the CDR3 reads CAISESLGGQETQYF. The CDR3 coding sequence is TGTGCCATCAGTGAGTCATTGGGGGGCCAAGAGACCCAGTACTTC.

The V gene is TRBV12-3 or TRBV12-4, the J gene TRBJ2-7, with D perhaps matching TRBD1 or TRBD2 (5 bases each). Trimming took off 6 bases at V and 7 bases at J, with 19 bases between the two ends. The CDR3 is 14 amino acids. In DNA form, the CDR3 reads TGTGCCAGCAGCCAGAGGGCGGACAAAGGGGAGCAGTACTTC. This sequence encodes CASSQRADKGEQYF.

This clonotype was found many times. The chain carries TRBV9 and TRBJ1-2, with a tentative D call TRBD1 (5 bases). CDR1 SGDLS and CDR2 YYNGEE come from the germline V gene. V shed 1 base and J shed 2 bases, with 12 bases lying between them. This CDR3 contains 15 residues. In DNA, the CDR3 is TGTGCCAGCAGCGTAAGCAGCAGGGTAAACTATGGCTACACCTTC. Encoded protein: CASSVSSRVNYGYTF.

This clonotype was observed a handful of times. The genes are TRBV7-2 and TRBJ1-1; D is undetermined. V shed 1 base and J shed 10 bases, with 10 bases lying between them. Germline values: CDR1 SGHTA, CDR2 FQGNSA. The CDR3 has 12 amino acids. CDR3 bases: TGTGCCAGCAGCTTAGAAATCGGGGTAGCTTTCTTT. This translates into CASSLEIGVAFF. The complete variable domain, with remaining parts taken from reference TRBV7-2 and TRBJ1-1, reads GAGVSQSPSNKVTEKGKDVELRCDPISGHTALYWYRQSLGQGLEFLIYFQGNSAPDKSGLPSDRFSAERTGGSVSTLTIQRTQQEDSAVYLCASSLEIGVAFFGQGTRLTVV.

This clonotype was observed a handful of times. V and J are TRBV20-1 and TRBJ1-5; a weak D match, TRBD1 (6 bases). Germline V gives CDR1 DFQATT, CDR2 SNEGSKA (reference sequence). Between the trimmed V and J ends, which lost 6 bases and 0 bases, there was a span of 12 bases. The CDR3 has 14 amino acids. CDR3 residues: CSAEQGYSNQPQHF. CDR3 coding DNA: TGCAGTGCCGAACAGGGTTATAGCAATCAGCCCCAGCATTTT.

This clonotype was recorded at least ten times. V usage is TRBV12-3 or TRBV12-4 and J usage is TRBJ1-2, with a possible D match to TRBD1 (6 bases). V lost 7 bases and J lost 8, with 17 bases in between. The CDR3 loop spans 13 amino acids. CDR3 protein: CASTTWGAQGYTF. For the CDR3, the DNA is TGTGCCAGCACCACTTGGGGGGCACAAGGCTACACCTTC.

The chain employs TRBV7-3 and TRBJ2-3; 11 bases are shared with TRBD2. V shed 2 bases, J shed 6 bases, and the junction held 7 bases outside the gene matches. The CDR3 length is 16 residues. The germline V gene has CDR1 SGHTA and CDR2 FQGTGA. The CDR3 DNA reads as TGTGCCAGCAGCTTAGAAATGGCTAGCGGGGGGGATACGCAGTATTTT. Encoded protein: CASSLEMASGGDTQYF.

The chain employs TRBV12-3 or TRBV12-4 and TRBJ2-7; D gene unclear. V lost 3 bases and J 8 bases, leaving 8 bases between the germline ends. The CDR3 has 11 residues. The CDR3 DNA reads TGTGCCAGCAGTTTCTCTGGTCAGCAGTACTTC. This gives the protein CASSFSGQQYF.

This chain connects TRBV7-9 to TRBJ2-2; D is perhaps TRBD1 (6 bases). V was cut by 4 bases and J by 5 bases, with 14 bases left in between. The CDR3 spans 15 residues. Looked up from germline, CDR1 is SEHNR and CDR2 is FQNEAQ (reference sequence). The CDR3 nucleotides read TGTGCCAGCAGCTACTGGGACATCCGGACCGGGGAGCTGTTTTTT. Residues: CASSYWDIRTGELFF.